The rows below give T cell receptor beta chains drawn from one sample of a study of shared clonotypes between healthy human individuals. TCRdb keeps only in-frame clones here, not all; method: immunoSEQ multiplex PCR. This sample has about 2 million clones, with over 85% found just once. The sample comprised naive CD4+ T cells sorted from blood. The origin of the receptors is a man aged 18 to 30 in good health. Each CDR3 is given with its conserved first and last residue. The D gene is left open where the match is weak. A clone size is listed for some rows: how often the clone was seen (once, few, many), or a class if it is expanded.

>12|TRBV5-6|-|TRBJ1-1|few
CASSLIGYEAFF
TGTGCCAGCAGCTTGATCGGGTACGAAGCTTTCTTT
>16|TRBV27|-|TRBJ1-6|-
CASSLGAVGYNSPLHF
TGTGCCAGCAGCCTTGGGGCGGTCGGCTATAATTCACCCCTCCACTTT
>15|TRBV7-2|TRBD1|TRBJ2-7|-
CASSLARGQIYEQYF
TGTGCCAGCAGCTTAGCTCGGGGACAGATCTACGAGCAGTACTTC
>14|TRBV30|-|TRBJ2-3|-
CAWSSPGRTDTQYF
TGTGCCTGGAGTTCTCCGGGACGGACAGATACGCAGTATTTT
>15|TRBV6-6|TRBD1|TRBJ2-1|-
CASTYSGQTYNEQFF
TGTGCCAGCACCTATTCGGGACAGACCTACAATGAGCAGTTCTTC
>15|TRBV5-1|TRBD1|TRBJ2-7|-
CASSLDGTGGGEQYF
TGCGCCAGCAGCTTGGATGGGACAGGGGGCGGCGAGCAGTACTTC
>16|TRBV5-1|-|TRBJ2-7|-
CASSPERGRSSYEQYF
TGCGCCAGCAGCCCCGAACGGGGGAGGAGCTCCTACGAGCAGTACTTC
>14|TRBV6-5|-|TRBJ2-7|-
CASSYSRKGYEQYF
TGTGCCAGCAGTTACTCCCGGAAGGGCTACGAGCAGTACTTC
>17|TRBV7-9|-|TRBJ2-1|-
CASSSLDHNSYYNEQFF
TGTGCCAGCAGCTCCTTGGACCATAACAGCTACTACAATGAGCAGTTCTTC
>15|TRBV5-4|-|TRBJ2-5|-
CASSTGGTVQETQYF
TGTGCCAGCAGCACGGGAGGGACAGTCCAAGAGACCCAGTACTTC
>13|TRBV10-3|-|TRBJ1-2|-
CAISDSSNYGYTF
TGTGCCATCAGTGACAGCTCTAACTATGGCTACACCTTC
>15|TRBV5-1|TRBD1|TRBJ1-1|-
CASSTTGAKNTEAFF
TGCGCCAGCAGCACGACAGGGGCGAAGAACACTGAAGCTTTCTTT
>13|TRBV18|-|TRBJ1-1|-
CASSHGGGTEAFF
TGTGCCAGCTCACACGGGGGAGGCACTGAAGCTTTCTTT
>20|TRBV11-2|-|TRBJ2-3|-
CASSLETAFALGTGADTQYF
TGTGCCAGCAGCTTAGAGACAGCCTTCGCCCTCGGCACGGGGGCAGATACGCAGTATTTT
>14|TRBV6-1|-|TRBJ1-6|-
CATEGLPNNSPLHF
TGTGCCACAGAGGGACTACCGAATAATTCACCCCTCCACTTT
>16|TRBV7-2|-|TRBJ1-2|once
CASSLGGIGQVKGYTF
TGTGCCAGCAGCTTAGGGGGAATAGGGCAGGTGAAAGGCTACACCTTC
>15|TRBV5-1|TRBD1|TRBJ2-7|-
CASSVEQGLLIEQYF
TGCGCCAGCAGCGTAGAACAGGGGCTCCTCATCGAGCAGTACTTC
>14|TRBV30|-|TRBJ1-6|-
CAWTLGGSSSPLHF
TGTGCCTGGACCCTAGGAGGGAGTTCTTCACCCCTCCACTTT
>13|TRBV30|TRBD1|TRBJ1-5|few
CAWSGTGNQPQHF
TGTGCCTGGAGTGGGACAGGGAATCAGCCCCAGCATTTT
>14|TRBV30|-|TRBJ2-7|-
CAWNEGGAGYEQYF
TGTGCCTGGAATGAGGGGGGGGCCGGCTACGAGCAGTACTTC
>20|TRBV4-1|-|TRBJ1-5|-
CASSHPPPGIEYYSNQPQHF
TGCGCCAGCAGCCACCCGCCCCCGGGGATCGAATATTATAGCAATCAGCCCCAGCATTTT
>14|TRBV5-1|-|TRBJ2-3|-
CASSLLAVTDTQYF
TGCGCCAGCAGCTTGTTAGCAGTCACAGATACGCAGTATTTT
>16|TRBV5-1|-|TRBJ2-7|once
CASSSGPLPDAYEQYF
TGCGCCAGCAGCTCGGGGCCGCTGCCCGACGCCTACGAGCAGTACTTC
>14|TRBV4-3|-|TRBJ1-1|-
CASSLTALNTEAFF
TGCGCCAGCAGCCTGACAGCCTTGAACACTGAAGCTTTCTTT
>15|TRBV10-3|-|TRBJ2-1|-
CAIRQWRDLKNEQFF
TGTGCCATCCGGCAGTGGCGGGACCTTAAGAATGAGCAGTTCTTC
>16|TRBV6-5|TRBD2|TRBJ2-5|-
CASSWGLAGVGETQYF
TGTGCCAGCAGTTGGGGACTAGCGGGAGTTGGAGAGACCCAGTACTTC
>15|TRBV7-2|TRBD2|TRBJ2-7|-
CASSRSGTSFYEQYF
TGTGCCAGCAGCCGCAGCGGGACTAGCTTCTACGAGCAGTACTTC
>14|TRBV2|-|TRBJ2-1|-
CASSDRTSYNEQFF
TGTGCCAGCAGTGACAGGACCTCCTACAATGAGCAGTTCTTC
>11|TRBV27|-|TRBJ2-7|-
CASGISWEQYF
TGTGCCAGCGGGATCTCCTGGGAGCAGTACTTC
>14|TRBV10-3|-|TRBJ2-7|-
CAISEVSGLYEQYF
TGTGCCATCAGTGAGGTCTCCGGGTTGTACGAGCAGTACTTC
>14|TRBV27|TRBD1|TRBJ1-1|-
CASSPGQKNTEAFF
TGTGCCAGCAGTCCGGGACAGAAGAACACTGAAGCTTTCTTT
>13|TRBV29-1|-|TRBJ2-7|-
CSVGIPTGYEQYF
TGCAGCGTTGGAATCCCGACTGGCTACGAGCAGTACTTC
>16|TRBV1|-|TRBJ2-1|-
CTSSQVRLAGWDEQFF
TGCACCAGCAGCCAAGTCCGTCTAGCGGGGTGGGATGAGCAGTTCTTC
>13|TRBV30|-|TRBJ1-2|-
CAWSGRADYGYTF
TGTGCCTGGAGTGGACGGGCGGACTATGGCTACACCTTC
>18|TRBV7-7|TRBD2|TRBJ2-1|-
CASSPLTPGLASYNEQFF
TGTGCTAGCAGCCCGCTGACACCGGGACTAGCGTCCTACAATGAGCAGTTCTTC
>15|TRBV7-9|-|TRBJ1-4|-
CASSLGGDPNEKLFF
TGTGCCAGCAGCTTAGGTGGGGACCCGAATGAAAAACTGTTTTTT
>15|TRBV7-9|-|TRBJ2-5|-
CASSLVPEKQETQYF
TGTGCCAGCAGCTTAGTACCGGAAAAGCAAGAGACCCAGTACTTC
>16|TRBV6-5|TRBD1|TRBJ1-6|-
CASSYRAGQGNSPLHF
TGTGCCAGCAGTTATCGCGCGGGACAGGGTAATTCACCCCTCCACTTT
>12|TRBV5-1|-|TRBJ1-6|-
CASSSLNSPLHF
TGCGCCAGCAGCTCTCTTAATTCACCCCTCCACTTT
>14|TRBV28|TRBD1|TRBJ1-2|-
CASRRQGNNYGYTF
TGTGCCAGCAGGCGACAGGGGAATAACTATGGCTACACCTTC
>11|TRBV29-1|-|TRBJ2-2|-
CSVGEPGELFF
TGCAGCGTTGGGGAGCCCGGGGAGCTGTTTTTT
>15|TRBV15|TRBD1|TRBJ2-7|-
CATSRETGGKYEQYF
TGTGCCACCAGCAGGGAGACAGGGGGTAAATACGAGCAGTACTTC
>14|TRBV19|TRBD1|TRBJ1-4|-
CASRTGEANEKLFF
TGTGCCAGTAGGACAGGGGAAGCTAATGAAAAACTGTTTTTT
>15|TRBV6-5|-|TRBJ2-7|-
CASSYQKDVAYEQYF
TGTGCCAGCAGTTACCAAAAGGACGTAGCCTACGAGCAGTACTTC
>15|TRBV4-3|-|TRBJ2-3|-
CASSQGGGSLDTQYF
TGCGCCAGCAGCCAAGGAGGAGGCTCGTTAGATACGCAGTATTTT
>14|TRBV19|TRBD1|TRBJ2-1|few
CASRTGSSYNEQFF
TGTGCCAGCAGGACAGGGAGCTCCTACAATGAGCAGTTCTTC
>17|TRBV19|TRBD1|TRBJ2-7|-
CASSTTRTGTDRYEQYF
TGTGCCAGTAGTACCACGAGAACCGGGACAGATCGATACGAGCAGTACTTC
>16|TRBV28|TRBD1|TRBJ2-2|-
CASSWDRGRDTGELFF
TGTGCCAGCAGTTGGGACAGGGGGCGTGACACCGGGGAGCTGTTTTTT
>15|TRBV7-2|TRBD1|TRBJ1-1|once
CASSTRQGRDTEAFF
TGTGCCAGCAGCACGCGACAGGGGAGGGACACTGAAGCTTTCTTT